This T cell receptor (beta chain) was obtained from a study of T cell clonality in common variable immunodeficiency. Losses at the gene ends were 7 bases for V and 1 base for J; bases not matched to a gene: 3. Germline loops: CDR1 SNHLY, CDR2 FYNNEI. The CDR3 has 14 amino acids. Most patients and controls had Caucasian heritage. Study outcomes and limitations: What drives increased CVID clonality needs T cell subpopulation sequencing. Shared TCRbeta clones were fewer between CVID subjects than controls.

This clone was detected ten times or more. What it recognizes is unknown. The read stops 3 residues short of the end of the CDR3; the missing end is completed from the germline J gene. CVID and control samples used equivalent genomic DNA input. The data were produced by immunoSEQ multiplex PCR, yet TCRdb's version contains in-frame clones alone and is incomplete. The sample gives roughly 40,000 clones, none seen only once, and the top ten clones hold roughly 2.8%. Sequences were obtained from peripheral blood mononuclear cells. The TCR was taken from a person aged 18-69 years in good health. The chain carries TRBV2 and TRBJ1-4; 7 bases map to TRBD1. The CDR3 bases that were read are TGTGCCAGCACCTCAGGGGGAACTAATGAAAAA. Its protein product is CASTSGGTNEK. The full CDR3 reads CASTSGGTNEKLFF.